Listed below are T cell receptor beta chains from one sample, sequenced in a study of blood T cells in healthy people across ages. TCRdb re-analysed the 5' RACE reads in MiXCR, keeping a single row per CDR3 protein. The sample shows 700,000 to 800,000 distinct CDR3 sequences, around 40% of them seen only once. The sequencing input was blood. The receptors originated from a woman in her sixties in good health. The CDR3 runs from the conserved cysteine through the conserved F or W. The D gene is left open where the match is weak. Not every row has a clone size; where given, it reads once, few, many or a size class.

DNA	CDR3	D	V	J	size	length
TGTGCCAGCTCAAAAGGACTAGCGGTAAACTACAATGAGCAGTTCTTC	CASSKGLAVNYNEQFF	TRBD2	TRBV18	TRBJ2-1	few	16
TGTGCCAGCAGTTATGGACAGGGGGCTGGACTGTTTTTT	CASSYGQGAGLFF	TRBD1	TRBV27	TRBJ1-4	-	13
TGTGCCAGCAGTGAGGCGGGGGGACTCCTCAGCTCCTACAATGAGCAGTTCTTC	CASSEAGGLLSSYNEQFF	TRBD2	TRBV2	TRBJ2-1	-	18
TGTGCCAGCAGTTTAGGGCGGGACTCCTACAATGAGCAGTTCTTC	CASSLGRDSYNEQFF	-	TRBV27	TRBJ2-1	-	15
TGCAGTGCTAGGGCGACAGGGAAGCAAGAGACCCAGTACTTC	CSARATGKQETQYF	TRBD1	TRBV20-1	TRBJ2-5	few	14
TGCAGCTTCTTAAGACACGGCACAGATACGCAGTATTTT	CSFLRHGTDTQYF	-	TRBV29-1	TRBJ2-3	-	13
TGTGCCAGCAGCCCAAGGACCTCCAGCTCCTACGAGCAGTACTTC	CASSPRTSSSYEQYF	-	TRBV7-2	TRBJ2-7	many	15
TGTGCCGGAGTTCACCGGAATTCTAACTATGGCTACACCTTC	CAGVHRNSNYGYTF	-	TRBV6-2/TRBV6-3	TRBJ1-2	-	14
TGTGCCAGCTCGCCCCCCTCGGGTAACTATGGCTACACCTTC	CASSPPSGNYGYTF	-	TRBV18	TRBJ1-2	-	14
TGTGCCAGCAGCCAAGGTGGGCGGGCCGAGCAGTACTTC	CASSQGGRAEQYF	-	TRBV3-1	TRBJ2-7	-	13
TGTGCCAGCAGCTTGCATGGGGAGCCCGCTTACTATGGCTACACCTTC	CASSLHGEPAYYGYTF	-	TRBV11-2	TRBJ1-2	few	16
TGCAGCGCAAGGCTCGGTACCTACGAGCAGTACTTC	CSARLGTYEQYF	-	TRBV29-1	TRBJ2-7	once	12
TGCAGTGCTAGATCCGGGGGCGCACCAGATACGCAGTATTTT	CSARSGGAPDTQYF	-	TRBV20-1	TRBJ2-3	-	14
TGTGCCAGCAGCGGTGTTAGCGGGGGGTACGAGCAGTACTTC	CASSGVSGGYEQYF	TRBD2	TRBV2	TRBJ2-7	-	14
TGTGCCAGCAGCGTAGCAGGGGACTATGGCTACACCTTC	CASSVAGDYGYTF	-	TRBV9	TRBJ1-2	-	13
TGTGCCAGCCCCCCTTTGACTAGGGACCCTGACGAGCAGTACTTC	CASPPLTRDPDEQYF	-	TRBV28	TRBJ2-7	-	15
TGTGCCAGCAGCCCCCAGACGTCCAGCCATGGCTACACCTTC	CASSPQTSSHGYTF	-	TRBV11-2	TRBJ1-2	-	14
TGTGCCAGCGGACGGACATATAGCAATCAGCCCCAGCATTTT	CASGRTYSNQPQHF	-	TRBV9	TRBJ1-5	few	14
TGCGCCAGCAGCTTATCCCCCGGGAGGGCCAATGAGCAGTACTTC	CASSLSPGRANEQYF	TRBD2	TRBV5-1	TRBJ2-7	-	15
TGTGCCAGCAGTACTGGGACTAGCGGGGCCGGGGAGACCCAGTTCTTC	CASSTGTSGAGETQFF	TRBD2	TRBV27	TRBJ2-1	-	16
TGTGCCAGCAGCTCAGCGCGCCTCTCCTACGAGCAGTACTTC	CASSSARLSYEQYF	-	TRBV7-2	TRBJ2-7	-	14
TGTGCCATCAGTGAGTCCCTGGATGGGTATAGCTACACCTTC	CAISESLDGYSYTF	-	TRBV10-3	TRBJ1-2	-	14
TGTGCCAGCAGCTTAATACTAGCGGGGATGGATACGCAGTATTTT	CASSLILAGMDTQYF	TRBD2	TRBV7-3	TRBJ2-3	many	15